Shown below are 17 T cell receptor beta chains from a single sample sequenced in a study of radiotherapy plus CTLA-4 blockade in lung cancer. Assay used: immunoSEQ multiplex PCR; TCRdb lists only in-frame clones, some missing. The sample has some 100,000 clones, around 83% seen once. The sequencing used peripheral blood, collected from a patient treated with radiotherapy plus ipilimumab. The origin of the receptors is a human donor with non-small cell lung cancer that progressed on radiotherapy plus ipilimumab.

V is TRBV15 and J is TRBJ2-7; 7 bases agree with TRBD1. Per germline, CDR1 LNHNV and CDR2 YYDKDF (reference sequence). Trimming at V came to 0 bases and at J to 2 bases, leaving 4 bases not matched to a gene. The CDR3 is 15 residues long. CDR3 sequence reads: CATSRERGQTYEQYF. CDR3 DNA sequence: TGTGCCACCAGCAGAGAAAGGGGACAGACCTACGAGCAGTACTTC. Supplemented by reference TRBV15 and TRBJ2-7, the full variable domain reads DAMVIQNPRYQVTQFGKPVTLSCSQTLNHNVMYWYQQKSSQAPKLLFHYYDKDFNNEADTPDNFQSRRPNTSFCFLDIRSPGLGDTAMYLCATSRERGQTYEQYFGPGTRLTVT.

This chain connects TRBV19 to TRBJ2-1; D is undetermined. The V end lost 6 bases, the J end lost 3 bases, and 9 bases lay between the germline ends. The length of the CDR3 is 13 residues. CDR1 and CDR2 from the germline V gene are LNHDA and SQIVND (reference sequence). The CDR3 nucleotides read TGTGCCAGTAGGGCGCCCGTCTACAATGAGCAGTTCTTC. It specifies CASRAPVYNEQFF.

The J gene is TRBJ2-1, the V gene TRBV9, with no clear D. The V and J ends lost 0 bases and 0 bases respectively, with 10 bases between them. Looked up from germline, CDR1 is SGDLS and CDR2 is YYNGEE. CDR3 size: 16 residues. The CDR3: CASSVGVGNSYNEQFF. The CDR3 region has the DNA TGTGCCAGCAGCGTAGGAGTAGGGAACTCCTACAATGAGCAGTTCTTC.

The chain is built from TRBV30 and TRBJ1-4, with a possible D match to TRBD1 (5 bases). V gave up 0 bases and J gave up 10 bases, with 9 bases separating them. The CDR3 sequence is 12 residues long. The germline gives CDR1 GTSNPN, CDR2 SVGIG (reference sequence). The DNA for the CDR3 is TGTGCCTGGAGTGTACTAAGGGGAAAACTGTTTTTT. As protein: CAWSVLRGKLFF.

The genes are TRBV29-1 and TRBJ2-1; D not resolved. This CDR3 spans 13 amino acids. CDR1 and CDR2 from the germline V gene are SQVTM and ANQGSEA. Deletions cut 4 bases from V and 5 bases from J, with 12 bases between. The CDR3: CSVGALGHNEQFF. CDR3 nucleotide sequence: TGCAGCGTTGGGGCGTTAGGCCACAATGAGCAGTTCTTC.

This clone was seen a few times. This chain links TRBV2 with TRBJ2-7; no definite D call. V was trimmed by 7 bases and J by 0 bases, leaving 10 bases between them. Germline-derived CDR1 and CDR2 are SNHLY and FYNNEI. The CDR3 length is 13 residues. CDR3 residues: CASTLDASYEQYF. In DNA form, the CDR3 reads TGTGCCAGCACCTTGGACGCCTCCTACGAGCAGTACTTC.

This sequence joins TRBV30 and TRBJ2-5, with D perhaps TRBD2 (8 bases). Germline CDR1 GTSNPN, CDR2 SVGIG (reference sequence). The CDR3 has 18 residues. V dropped 3 bases and J dropped 3 bases, with 26 bases sitting between them. The DNA for the CDR3 is TGTGCCTGGAGGGGACCGGGACAGAAGAGGCGGGGGGAAGAGACCCAGTACTTC. Translating it yields CAWRGPGQKRRGEETQYF.

This clone was observed a single time. The J gene is TRBJ2-1, the V gene TRBV14; possibly TRBD1 for D (6 bases). This CDR3 is 14 amino acids long. Trimming took 3 bases from V and 7 from J, leaving 13 bases between them. The germline V gene has CDR1 SGHDN and CDR2 FVKESK. CDR3 in DNA: TGTGCCAGCAGCCAGCTGCTCAGGGGAAATGAGCAGTTCTTC. It translates to CASSQLLRGNEQFF.

This chain links TRBV9 with TRBJ2-1, with unresolved D. The germline CDR1 and CDR2 sequences are SGDLS and YYNGEE. The ends were cut back, 0 bases at V and 0 bases at J, with 7 bases in the middle. CDR3 length: 15 residues. The CDR3 nucleotides are TGTGCCAGCAGCGTAGGAAGGAGCTCCTACAATGAGCAGTTCTTC. Protein product: CASSVGRSSYNEQFF.

This clone has only one observation. The chain is built from TRBV6-5 and TRBJ1-1; D gene uncertain. This CDR3 is 14 amino acids long. CDR1 and CDR2 from the germline V gene are MNHEY and SVGAGI. Trimming removed 1 base from V and 2 bases from J, with 8 bases in between. CDR3 DNA sequence: TGTGCCAGCAGTTACTTGGGGTTCAACACTGAAGCTTTCTTT. It yields the protein CASSYLGFNTEAFF.

Of note for this clone: Other DNA sequences within the sample encode an identical CDR3. The genes are TRBV30 and TRBJ2-3; tentative D call: TRBD2 (6 bases). Between the trimmed V and J ends, which lost 5 bases and 4 bases, there was a span of 10 bases. Germline values: CDR1 GTSNPN, CDR2 SVGIG (reference sequence). The CDR3 is 12 residues long. The CDR3 nucleotides read TGTGCCTGGGAGACTAGAGCAGATACGCAGTATTTT. Translated, it gives CAWETRADTQYF. The full variable domain, its missing parts supplied by reference TRBV30 and TRBJ2-3, is SQTIHQWPATLVQPVGSPLSLECTVEGTSNPNLYWYRQAAGRGLQLLFYSVGIGQISSEVPQNLSASRPQDRQFILSSKKLLLSDSGFYLCAWETRADTQYFGPGTRLTVL.

V and J are TRBV7-2 and TRBJ1-1, with 7 bases fitting TRBD1. Germline V gene sequence: CDR1 SGHTA, CDR2 FQGNSA. CDR3 size: 16 residues. Losses at the gene ends were 1 base for V and 0 bases for J; bases not matched to a gene: 5. The CDR3 coding sequence is TGTGCCAGCAGCTTAGTAGGGGGCGAAGTGAACACTGAAGCTTTCTTT. Its translation is CASSLVGGEVNTEAFF.

The chain joins TRBV25-1 to TRBJ2-3, with a tentative D call TRBD1 (6 bases). Trimming stripped 2 bases from V and 7 bases from J, with 7 bases between. This CDR3 contains 12 residues. Per germline, CDR1 MGHDK and CDR2 SYGVNS. Here the CDR3 reads CASSEQGYTQYF. In DNA, the CDR3 is TGTGCCAGCAGTGAACAGGGGTATACGCAGTATTTT.

V gene TRBV13 combines with J gene TRBJ2-7; 7 bases fit TRBD2. The V segment lost 5 bases and the J segment 2 bases; nucleotides outside the gene matches: 9. This CDR3 is built from 15 residues. The V gene's germline CDR1 is PRHDT and CDR2 FYEKMQ (reference sequence). Here the CDR3 reads CASSLAGGGAYEQYF. The CDR3 nucleotides read TGTGCCAGCAGCCTAGCCGGCGGGGGAGCCTACGAGCAGTACTTC.

The chain joins TRBV5-1 to TRBJ2-7; 7 nucleotides match TRBD1. Trimming cost V 2 bases and J 6 bases; bases outside gene matches: 11. CDR1 and CDR2 from the germline V gene are SGHRS and YFSETQ. This CDR3 is 15 amino acids long. CDR3 residues: CASSFGGRGSGEQYF. The DNA of the CDR3 is TGCGCCAGCAGCTTCGGAGGCAGGGGGTCAGGCGAGCAGTACTTC.

The chain uses TRBV13 and TRBJ2-3, with D tentatively TRBD1 or TRBD2 (5 bases each). The CDR3 is 14 residues long. Germline CDR1 reads PRHDT; CDR2 reads FYEKMQ (reference sequence). V lost 7 bases, J lost 2 bases, and 13 bases lay in between. The CDR3 protein is CASTSQGTTDTQYF. CDR3 nucleotides: TGTGCCAGCACTTCCCAAGGGACCACAGATACGCAGTATTTT.

This clone came up a few times. V usage is TRBV7-2 and J usage is TRBJ2-7; D call uncertain. Germline lookup yields CDR1 SGHTA and CDR2 FQGNSA. The CDR3 runs 11 residues. V lost 5 bases and J lost 3, with 5 bases in between. The CDR3 loop reads CASSHSYEQYF. In DNA form, the CDR3 reads TGTGCCAGCAGCCACAGCTACGAGCAGTACTTC.